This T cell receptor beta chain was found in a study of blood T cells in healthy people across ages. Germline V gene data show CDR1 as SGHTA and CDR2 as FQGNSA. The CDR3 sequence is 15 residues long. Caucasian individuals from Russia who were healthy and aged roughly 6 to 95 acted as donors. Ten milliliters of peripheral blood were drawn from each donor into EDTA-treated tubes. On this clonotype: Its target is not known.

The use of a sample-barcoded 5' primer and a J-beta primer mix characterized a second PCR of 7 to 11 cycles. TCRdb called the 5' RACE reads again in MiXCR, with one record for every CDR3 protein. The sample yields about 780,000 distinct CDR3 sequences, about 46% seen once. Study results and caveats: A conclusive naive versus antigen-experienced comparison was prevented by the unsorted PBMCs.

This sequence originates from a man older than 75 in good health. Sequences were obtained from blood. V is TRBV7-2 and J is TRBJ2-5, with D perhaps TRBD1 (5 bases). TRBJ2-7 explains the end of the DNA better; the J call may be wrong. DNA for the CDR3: TGTGCCAGCAGCTTAGCTTCCAGGGTGATCTACGAGCAGTACTTC. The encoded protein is CASSLASRVIYEQYF.